The rows below give T cell receptor beta chains drawn from one sample of a study of blood T cell repertoires in COVID-19. Clones were read by immunoSEQ multiplex PCR, and TCRdb kept only the in-frame ones, dropping some. Altogether about 57,000 clones are present, roughly 85% being singletons, with the ten largest covering approximately 4.3%. Sample: peripheral blood. The origin of the receptors is a human donor in a cohort sampled during active COVID-19. The CDR3 runs from the conserved cysteine through the conserved F or W. Fields, in order: clone size, D gene, J gene, V gene, CDR3 DNA, CDR3 protein. D genes are given only for firm matches. Some rows have no size entry. The others give once, few or many, or a class for an expanded clone.

NA NA TRBJ1-6 TRBV25-1 TGTGCCAGCAGTGTGGGAGGGAGCTCCTATAATTCACCCCTCCACTTT CASSVGGSSYNSPLHF
NA NA TRBJ2-7 TRBV4-2 TGTGCCAGCAGCCGACAAACGCTAGCCGACTCCCCCTACGAGCAGTACTTC CASSRQTLADSPYEQYF
NA TRBD2 TRBJ2-1 TRBV5-1 TGCGCCAGCAGTGGGGCCTATTCTCCTAGCGGGAGTCATAATGAGCAGTTCTTC CASSGAYSPSGSHNEQFF
NA NA TRBJ2-2 TRBV19 TGTGCCAGTAGTAGGAGGTCCATATCCACCGGGGAGCTGTTTTTT CASSRRSISTGELFF
few TRBD2 TRBJ2-1 TRBV19 TGTGCCAGTAGTTTTAGCGGGGGGGCCTACAATGAGCAGTTCTTC CASSFSGGAYNEQFF
NA NA TRBJ2-7 TRBV7-2 TGTGCCAGCAGCTTAGCCCCTACCTCAAGCGAGCAGTACTTC CASSLAPTSSEQYF
NA TRBD1 TRBJ1-2 TRBV29-1 TGCAGCGTTGAAGAACTGACAGGGGACCTTAACTATGGCTACACCTTC CSVEELTGDLNYGYTF
NA TRBD1 TRBJ2-2 TRBV6-5 TGTGCCAGCAGCCGGGACAGGGCAACCGGGGAGCTGTTTTTT CASSRDRATGELFF
once TRBD2 TRBJ2-5 TRBV6-5 TGTGCCAGCAACCCCAAAACGGGAGGTAGCGTGACCCAGTACTTC CASNPKTGGSVTQYF
NA TRBD1 TRBJ1-2 TRBV6-6 TGTGCCAGCAGCCCGGACAGGGTGGGTGGCTACACCTTC CASSPDRVGGYTF
NA TRBD2 TRBJ2-1 TRBV7-9 TGTGCCAGCAGCTTACCGCGGGAGGGCCTCGGAAATGAGCAGTTCTTC CASSLPREGLGNEQFF
NA TRBD1 TRBJ2-6 TRBV11-2 TGTGCCAGCAGCCTCGGACAGGGGGCTTCTGGGGCCAACGTCCTGACTTTC CASSLGQGASGANVLTF
few TRBD1 TRBJ2-7 TRBV7-6 TGTGCCAGCAGCCTAAGGACAGGGAAAGAGTACGAGCAGTACTTC CASSLRTGKEYEQYF
NA TRBD1 TRBJ1-4 TRBV19 TGTGCCAGTAGAAGACAGGGGGAATCAGAAAAACTGTTTTTT CASRRQGESEKLFF
NA NA TRBJ2-3 TRBV18 TGTGCCAGCTCACTTGGACAGTTTAGCACAGATACGCAGTATTTT CASSLGQFSTDTQYF
NA TRBD2 TRBJ2-1 TRBV5-1 TGCGCCAGCAGCCCAAGCGGGGGGCGAATAGACAATGAGCAGTTCTTC CASSPSGGRIDNEQFF
NA TRBD1 TRBJ2-5 TRBV3-1/TRBV3-2 TGTGCCAGCAGCCAGGACGACAGGGGAGATAAGACCCAGTACTTC CASSQDDRGDKTQYF
NA TRBD1 TRBJ1-3 TRBV28 TGTGCCAGCAGCGGATCGGGGACAGGGAATGGAAACACCATATATTTT CASSGSGTGNGNTIYF
NA NA TRBJ2-3 TRBV25-1 TGTGCCAGCAGCATAACAGCAGGGGATACGCAGTATTTT CASSITAGDTQYF
NA NA TRBJ2-5 TRBV18 TGTGCCAGCTCACCCCAATTAGCGACACGGGTACAAGAGACCCAGTACTTC CASSPQLATRVQETQYF
NA TRBD2 TRBJ2-3 TRBV7-8 TGTGCCAGCAGCTTTAGCGGGAGGGCAGATACGCAGTATTTT CASSFSGRADTQYF
NA TRBD1 TRBJ2-5 TRBV5-1 TGCGCCAGCAGCTTGGGGGACAGTCGAGGGACCCAGTACTTC CASSLGDSRGTQYF
NA TRBD2 TRBJ2-1 TRBV11-1 TGTGCCAGCAGCTCGCACAGCGGGAGTAATAATGAGCAGTTCTTC CASSSHSGSNNEQFF
NA NA TRBJ1-1 TRBV7-9 TGTGCCAGCAGCTTAGTTGGGCAGAACACTGAAGCTTTCTTT CASSLVGQNTEAFF
NA NA TRBJ2-7 TRBV2 TGTGCCAGCAGTGACAGGACAAAACCCTACGAGCAGTACTTC CASSDRTKPYEQYF
NA TRBD2 TRBJ2-7 TRBV9 TGTGCCAGCAGCCAAGGGACTACTTCCTACGAGCAGTACTTC CASSQGTTSYEQYF